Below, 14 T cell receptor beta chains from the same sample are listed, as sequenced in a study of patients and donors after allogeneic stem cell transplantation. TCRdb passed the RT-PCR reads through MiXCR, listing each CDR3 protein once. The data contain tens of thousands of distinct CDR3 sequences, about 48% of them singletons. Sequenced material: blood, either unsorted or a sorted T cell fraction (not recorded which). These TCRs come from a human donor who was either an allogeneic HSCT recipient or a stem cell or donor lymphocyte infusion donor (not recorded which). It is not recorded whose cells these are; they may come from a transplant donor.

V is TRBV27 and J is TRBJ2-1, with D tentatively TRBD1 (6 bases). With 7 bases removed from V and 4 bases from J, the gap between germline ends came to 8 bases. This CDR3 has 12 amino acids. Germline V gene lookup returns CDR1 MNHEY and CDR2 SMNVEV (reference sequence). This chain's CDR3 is CASKGQYNEQFF. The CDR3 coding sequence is TGTGCCAGCAAAGGACAGTACAATGAGCAGTTCTTC.

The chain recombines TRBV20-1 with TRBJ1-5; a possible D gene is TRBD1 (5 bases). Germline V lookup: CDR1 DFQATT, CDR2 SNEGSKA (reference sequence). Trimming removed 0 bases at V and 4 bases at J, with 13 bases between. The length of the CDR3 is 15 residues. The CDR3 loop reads CSAREGGNRNQPQHF. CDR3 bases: TGCAGTGCTAGAGAGGGGGGGAACAGGAATCAGCCCCAGCATTTT.

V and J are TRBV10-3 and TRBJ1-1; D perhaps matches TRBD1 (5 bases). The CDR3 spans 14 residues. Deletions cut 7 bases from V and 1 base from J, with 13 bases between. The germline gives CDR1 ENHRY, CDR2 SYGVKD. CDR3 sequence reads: CAITPSQGNTEAFF. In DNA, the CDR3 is TGTGCCATCACCCCATCTCAGGGGAACACTGAAGCTTTCTTT.

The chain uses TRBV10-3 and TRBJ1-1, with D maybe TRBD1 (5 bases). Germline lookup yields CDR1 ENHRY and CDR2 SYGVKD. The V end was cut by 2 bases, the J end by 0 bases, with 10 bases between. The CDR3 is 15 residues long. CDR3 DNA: TGTGCCATCAGTGAGCAGGGTGTAATGAACACTGAAGCTTTCTTT. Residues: CAISEQGVMNTEAFF.

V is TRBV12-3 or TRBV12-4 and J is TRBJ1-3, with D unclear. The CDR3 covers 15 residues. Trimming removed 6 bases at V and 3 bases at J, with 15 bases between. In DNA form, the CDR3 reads TGTGCCAGCAGGGAAATTGTTGGGAGTGGAAACACCATATATTTT. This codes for CASREIVGSGNTIYF.

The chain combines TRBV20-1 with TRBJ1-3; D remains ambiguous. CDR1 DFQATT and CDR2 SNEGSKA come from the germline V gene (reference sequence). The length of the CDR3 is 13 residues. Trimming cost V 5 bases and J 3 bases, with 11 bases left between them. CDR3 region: CSASRGVGNTIYF. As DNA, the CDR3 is TGCAGTGCTTCGCGGGGTGTTGGAAACACCATATATTTT.

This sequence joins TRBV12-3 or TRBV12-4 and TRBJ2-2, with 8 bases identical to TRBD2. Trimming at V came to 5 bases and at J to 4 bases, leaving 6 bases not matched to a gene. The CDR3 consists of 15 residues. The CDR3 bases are TGTGCCAGCAGTACGGGACTAGGGATCACCGGGGAGCTGTTTTTT. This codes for CASSTGLGITGELFF.

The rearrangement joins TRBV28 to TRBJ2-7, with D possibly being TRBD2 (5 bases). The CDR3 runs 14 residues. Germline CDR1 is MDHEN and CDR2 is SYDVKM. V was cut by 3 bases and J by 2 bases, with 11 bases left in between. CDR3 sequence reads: CASSFWRRTYEQYF. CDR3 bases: TGTGCCAGCAGTTTCTGGAGGCGTACCTACGAGCAGTACTTC.

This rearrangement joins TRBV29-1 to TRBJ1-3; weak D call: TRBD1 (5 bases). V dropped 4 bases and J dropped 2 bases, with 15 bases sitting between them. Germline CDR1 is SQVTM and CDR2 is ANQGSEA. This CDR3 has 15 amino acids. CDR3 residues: CSVARLEGTGNTIYF. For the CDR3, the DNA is TGCAGCGTTGCGCGTCTGGAGGGGACTGGAAACACCATATATTTT.

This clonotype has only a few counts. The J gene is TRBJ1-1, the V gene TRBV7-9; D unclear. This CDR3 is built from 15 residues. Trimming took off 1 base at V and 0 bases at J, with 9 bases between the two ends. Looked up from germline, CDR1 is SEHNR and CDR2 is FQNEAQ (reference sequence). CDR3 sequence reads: CASSLDRRLNTEAFF. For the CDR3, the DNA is TGTGCCAGCAGCTTAGATCGGAGATTGAACACTGAAGCTTTCTTT.

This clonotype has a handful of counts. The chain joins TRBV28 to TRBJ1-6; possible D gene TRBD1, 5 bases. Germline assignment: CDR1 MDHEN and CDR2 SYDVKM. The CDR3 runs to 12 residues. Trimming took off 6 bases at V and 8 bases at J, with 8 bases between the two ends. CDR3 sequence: CASSRGDSPLHF. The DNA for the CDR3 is TGTGCCAGCAGCCGGGGGGATTCACCCCTCCACTTT.

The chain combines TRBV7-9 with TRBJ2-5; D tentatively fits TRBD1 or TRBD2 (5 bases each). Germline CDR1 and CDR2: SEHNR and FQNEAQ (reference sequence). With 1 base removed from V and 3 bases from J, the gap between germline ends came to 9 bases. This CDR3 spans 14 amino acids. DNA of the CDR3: TGTGCCAGCAGCTTAGTGGTGGGGGAAGAGACCCAGTACTTC. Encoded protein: CASSLVVGEETQYF.

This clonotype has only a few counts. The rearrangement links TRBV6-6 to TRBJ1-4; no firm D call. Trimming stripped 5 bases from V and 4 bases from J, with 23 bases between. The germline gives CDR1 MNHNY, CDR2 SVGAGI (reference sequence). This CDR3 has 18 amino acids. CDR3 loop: CASSTPRSGYINNEKLFF. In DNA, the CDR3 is TGTGCCAGCAGTACCCCCAGGTCGGGATACATCAATAATGAAAAACTGTTTTTT.

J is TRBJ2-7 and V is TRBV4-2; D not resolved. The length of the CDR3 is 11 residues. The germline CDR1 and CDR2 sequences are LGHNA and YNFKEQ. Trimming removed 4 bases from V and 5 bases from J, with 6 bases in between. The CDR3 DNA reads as TGTGCCAGCAGCCTGGCCAACGAGCAGTACTTC. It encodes CASSLANEQYF.